This T cell receptor beta chain originates from a study of cytomegalovirus exposure and HLA in healthy donors. Trimming cost V 4 bases and J 4 bases; bases outside gene matches: 7. In germline, CDR1 is MGHRA, CDR2 YSYEKL. The CDR3 consists of 16 residues. In the case of this clone: Antigen unknown.

PCR used 60 Vbeta primers and 13 Jbeta primers. Measured with immunoSEQ multiplex PCR; TCRdb has only the in-frame clones, and not every one. The sample lists 150,000 or so clones, 60% to 80% occurring once. The study's findings and limits: Cytomegalovirus association was listed for 150 to 200 TCR beta chains.

The sequence came from a female donor in good health and CMV-seronegative. V gene TRBV4-1 combines with J gene TRBJ2-5; the match to TRBD2 covers 12 bases. The sequenced material came from PBMCs. CDR3 in amino acids: CASSPSSGGDGETQYF. The CDR3 coding sequence is TGCGCCAGCAGCCCCTCTAGCGGGGGGGATGGAGAGACCCAGTACTTC.